These 18 T cell receptor beta chains came from one sample sequenced in a study of blood T cell repertoires in COVID-19. Data came from immunoSEQ multiplex PCR; TCRdb stores just in-frame clones and leaves some out. The table includes about 87,000 clones, around nine tenths detected once. Source material: peripheral blood. The source of these receptors is a man at least 80 years old with acute or convalescent COVID-19.

The chain joins TRBV11-2 to TRBJ2-7; weak D call: TRBD2 (7 bases). The V end was cut by 0 bases, the J end by 1 base, with 10 bases between. The CDR3 contains 15 residues. Germline V gene lookup returns CDR1 SGHAT and CDR2 FQNNGV. In DNA form, the CDR3 reads TGTGCCAGCAGCTTAGAGGGGGGGCATTCCTACGAGCAGTACTTC. The encoded protein is CASSLEGGHSYEQYF.

The chain employs TRBV10-1 and TRBJ1-2; no clear D gene. CDR1 and CDR2 from the germline V gene are WNHNN and SYGVQD (reference sequence). V lost 0 bases to trimming and J lost 8 bases, with 10 bases between them. The CDR3 sequence is 13 residues long. The CDR3 reads CASSESKTGGYTF. The CDR3 nucleotides read TGCGCCAGCAGTGAGTCGAAAACGGGGGGCTACACCTTC.

The chain carries TRBV6-5 and TRBJ1-4; D possibly corresponds to TRBD1 (6 bases). Trimming left V 6 bases short and J 3 bases short, with 11 bases between. The CDR3 runs to 14 residues. Germline CDR1 reads MNHEY; CDR2 reads SVGAGI. CDR3 region: CASRRTASNEKLFF. The CDR3 coding sequence is TGTGCCAGCAGACGGACAGCGTCTAATGAAAAACTGTTTTTT.

The chain links TRBV6-2 or TRBV6-3 to TRBJ1-1; D is unresolved. The V end lost 4 bases, the J end lost 0 bases, and 6 bases lay between the germline ends. Germline lookup yields CDR1 MNHEY and CDR2 SVGEGT. The CDR3 is made up of 13 amino acids. CDR3 sequence: CASSFLLNTEAFF. In DNA form, the CDR3 reads TGTGCCAGCAGTTTCCTCTTGAACACTGAAGCTTTCTTT.

The gene calls are TRBV25-1 and TRBJ1-1; 7 nucleotides line up with TRBD1. CDR1 is MGHDK, CDR2 SYGVNS, per germline. The CDR3 length is 13 residues. With V trimmed by 1 base and J by 9 bases, 5 bases remained unmatched. The CDR3 region has the DNA TGTGCCAGCAGTGAATTGACAGGGAGTAAAGCTTTCTTT. This gives the protein CASSELTGSKAFF.

The rearrangement links TRBV10-2 to TRBJ2-7, with 10 bases fitting TRBD1. The CDR3 spans 14 residues. The V and J ends lost 6 bases and 4 bases, in that order; junction bases with no gene match: 6. Germline CDR1 reads WSHSY; CDR2 reads SAAADI. Written as DNA, the CDR3 is TGCGCCAGCAGGGGGACAGGGGCGGGATACGAGCAGTACTTC. It encodes CASRGTGAGYEQYF.

The chain combines TRBV6-2 or TRBV6-3 with TRBJ2-7; 8 bases map to TRBD1. With V trimmed by 2 bases and J by 1 base, 13 bases remained unmatched. Germline V gene sequence: CDR1 MNHEY, CDR2 SVGEGT. The CDR3 totals 18 residues. The CDR3: CASSYGGTGEIWSYEQYF. The CDR3 nucleotides read TGTGCCAGCAGTTACGGCGGGACAGGCGAAATTTGGTCCTACGAGCAGTACTTC.

This rearrangement joins TRBV2 to TRBJ1-2; D gene ambiguous. Germline loops: CDR1 SNHLY, CDR2 FYNNEI. The V end lost 8 bases, the J end lost 4 bases, and 8 bases lay between the germline ends. The CDR3 extends over 11 amino acids. The chain's CDR3 is CASYKFYGYTF. In DNA, the CDR3 is TGTGCCAGCTACAAGTTCTATGGCTACACCTTC.

The rearrangement joins TRBV12-3 or TRBV12-4 to TRBJ2-1; D is perhaps TRBD1 (5 bases). CDR3 size: 12 residues. V gave up 6 bases and J gave up 6 bases, with 9 bases separating them. CDR3 residues: CASRITGNEQFF. CDR3 sequence (DNA): TGTGCCAGCAGGATTACAGGCAATGAGCAGTTCTTC.

There are a few counts of this clone. CDR3 in amino acids: CASSASGLPYNEQFF. The CDR3 region has the DNA TGTGCCAGCAGCGCTAGCGGGCTCCCCTACAATGAGCAGTTCTTC. The chain combines TRBV9 with TRBJ2-1; 8 nucleotides align to TRBD2. J gave up 2 bases and V 3 bases, and 4 bases lay outside the gene matches. This CDR3 is built from 15 residues. Germline assignment: CDR1 SGDLS and CDR2 YYNGEE.

V is TRBV7-8 and J is TRBJ2-5; TRBD2 aligns across 10 bases. The CDR3 totals 15 residues. Germline V gene lookup returns CDR1 SGHVS and CDR2 FQNEAQ. Trimming cost V 6 bases and J 5 bases; bases outside gene matches: 9. The CDR3 spells CASRLSLAGEETQYF. The CDR3 nucleotides read TGTGCCAGCAGACTAAGCCTAGCGGGAGAGGAGACCCAGTACTTC.

This clone showed up just once. The chain has TRBV29-1 and TRBJ2-1; 12 nucleotides align to TRBD1. V lost 3 bases to trimming and J lost 9 bases; unmatched junction nucleotides: 6. CDR3 length equals 14 residues. Germline CDR1 and CDR2: SQVTM and ANQGSEA. CDR3 coding DNA: TGCAGCGTTGATTTGGGACAGGGGGCGCGTGAGCAGTTCTTC. Translating gives CSVDLGQGAREQFF.

The gene calls are TRBV5-1 and TRBJ2-1; TRBD2 aligns across 12 bases. This CDR3 comprises 15 residues. Germline loops: CDR1 SGHRS, CDR2 YFSETQ. J lost 7 bases, V lost 5 bases, and 7 bases had no gene match. The CDR3 is CASSQTSGSRNEQFF. The DNA of the CDR3 is TGCGCCAGCAGTCAGACTAGCGGGAGTAGGAATGAGCAGTTCTTC.

This clone was seen once. The chain has TRBV6-5 and TRBJ1-1; 8 bases align to TRBD1. The CDR3 covers 14 residues. Germline CDR1 is MNHEY and CDR2 is SVGAGI. After removal of 6 bases from V and 11 bases from J, the junction contained 14 bases not matched to a gene. The CDR3 region has the DNA TGTGCCAGCAGAACAACCCTGTGGGACAGGAGCGCTTTCTTT. This encodes CASRTTLWDRSAFF.

The chain carries TRBV13 and TRBJ1-1; 7 bases are shared with TRBD1. Losses at the gene ends were 8 bases for V and 6 bases for J; bases not matched to a gene: 12. The CDR3 covers 14 residues. Germline CDR1 and CDR2: PRHDT and FYEKMQ (reference sequence). The CDR3 nucleotides are TGTGCCAGCCACAGGGGACCAATAAGCGCTGAAGCTTTCTTT. It yields the protein CASHRGPISAEAFF.

The rearrangement uses TRBV10-3 and TRBJ1-2, with a tentative D call TRBD1 (6 bases). The V end was cut by 0 bases, the J end by 4 bases, with 12 bases between. Germline lookup yields CDR1 ENHRY and CDR2 SYGVKD. The CDR3 length is 15 residues. The DNA of the CDR3 is TGTGCCATCAGTGAGTCCGGGGGGCCTGGCTATGGCTACACCTTC. Translation gives CAISESGGPGYGYTF.

V and J are TRBV4-2 and TRBJ1-3; D is possibly TRBD1 (5 bases). Germline CDR1 and CDR2: LGHNA and YNFKEQ. V gave up 0 bases and J gave up 2 bases, with 14 bases separating them. The length of the CDR3 is 17 residues. CDR3 sequence reads: CASSQEWGGFPGNTIYF. The CDR3 nucleotides read TGTGCCAGCAGCCAAGAATGGGGCGGATTCCCTGGAAACACCATATATTTT.

The genes are TRBV7-9 and TRBJ2-1; D is perhaps TRBD2 (6 bases). Germline loops: CDR1 SEHNR, CDR2 FQNEAQ (reference sequence). The CDR3 runs to 16 residues. V was shortened by 6 bases and J by 9 bases, with 24 bases between the two germline ends. DNA of the CDR3: TGTGCCAGCAGAACGGCCGGAGGGACTGGCTTTTTTGAGCAGTTCTTC. As protein: CASRTAGGTGFFEQFF.